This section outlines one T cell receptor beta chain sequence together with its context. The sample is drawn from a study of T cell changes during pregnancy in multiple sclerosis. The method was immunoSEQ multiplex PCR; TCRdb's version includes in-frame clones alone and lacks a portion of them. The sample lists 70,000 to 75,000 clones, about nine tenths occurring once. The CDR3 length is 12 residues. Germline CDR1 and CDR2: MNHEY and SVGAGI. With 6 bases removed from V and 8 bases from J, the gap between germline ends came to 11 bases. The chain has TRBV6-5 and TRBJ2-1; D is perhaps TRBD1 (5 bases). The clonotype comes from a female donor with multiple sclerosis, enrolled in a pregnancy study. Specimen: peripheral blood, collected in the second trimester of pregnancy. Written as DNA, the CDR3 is TGTGCCAGCAGCAGGGTGGCGGATGAGCAGTTCTTC. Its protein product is CASSRVADEQFF.